The 5 T cell receptor beta chains presented below share a single source sample, sequenced in a study of T cells in Graves' hyperthyroidism and ophthalmopathy. TCR beta CDR3 sequences were amplified from RNA transcripts. Primed by the HTBI set, a first-round RT-PCR was run on the TCR CDR3. Each CDR3 protein is one row after TCRdb ran MiXCR on the multiplex PCR reads. Of nearly 750,000 distinct CDR3 sequences in the sample, roughly a third are singletons; the top ten hold around 32%. The specimen was blood. The receptors here all came from a woman aged 35 to 49 with Graves' hyperthyroidism.

This clonotype was observed many times. The chain carries TRBV19 and TRBJ2-5; tentatively, D is TRBD1 (6 bases). The CDR3 covers 14 residues. Trimming cost V 7 bases and J 2 bases, with 14 bases left between them. The germline V gene has CDR1 LNHDA and CDR2 SQIVND (reference sequence). The CDR3 is CASTNRDKQETQYF. CDR3 DNA: TGTGCCAGTACTAACCGGGACAAACAAGAGACCCAGTACTTC.

This clonotype came up a few times. V is TRBV19 and J is TRBJ1-6, with 8 bases matching TRBD1. Germline values: CDR1 LNHDA, CDR2 SQIVND (reference sequence). With 0 bases clipped from V and 5 bases from J, the junction kept 12 bases outside the gene matches. The length of the CDR3 is 19 residues. The DNA of the CDR3 is TGTGCCAGTAGTATAGATGGGAGGACAGGGATCCTTCATAATTCACCCCTCCACTTT. This translates into CASSIDGRTGILHNSPLHF.

To note about this clonotype: A much larger clone differs by one base, so this may be a read error. This chain joins TRBV10-3 and TRBJ1-5; TRBD1 agrees at 7 bases. This CDR3 has 15 residues. The V segment lost 4 bases and the J segment 1 base; nucleotides outside the gene matches: 4. Germline V gives CDR1 ENHRY, CDR2 SYGVKD. For the CDR3, the DNA is TGTGCCATCAGTGCGGGGGACAGAAGCAATCAGCCCCAGCATTTT. Amino acid sequence: CAISAGDRSNQPQHF.

V usage is TRBV9 and J usage is TRBJ1-5; 8 positions match TRBD1. This CDR3 is 16 amino acids long. The germline V gene has CDR1 SGDLS and CDR2 YYNGEE. V shed 0 bases, J shed 6 bases, and the junction held 8 bases outside the gene matches. The DNA of the CDR3 is TGTGCCAGCAGCGTAGGCGCAGGGGGCGCGGGTCAGCCCCAGCATTTT. Translation gives CASSVGAGGAGQPQHF.

The chain couples TRBV29-1 to TRBJ1-2; D call uncertain. V was clipped by 8 bases and J by 4 bases, with 17 bases between them. Germline loops: CDR1 SQVTM, CDR2 ANQGSEA. The CDR3 spans 13 residues. The CDR3 region is CSRSAGGFYGYTF. The CDR3, as DNA: TGCAGCCGTTCGGCAGGAGGATTCTATGGCTACACCTTC.